Listed below are T cell receptor beta chains from one sample, sequenced in a study of OX40 agonist ivuxolimab in advanced cancers. Measured with immunoSEQ multiplex PCR; TCRdb has only the in-frame clones, and not every one. This table holds under 30,000 clones, 90% found once. The specimen was CD4+ or CD8+ T cells sorted from blood, collected in a trial of the OX40 agonist ivuxolimab. The receptor source for this set is an adult with an advanced solid tumor such as melanoma, head and neck, liver or kidney cancer. The CDR3 runs from the conserved cysteine through the conserved F or W. The D gene is left open where the match is weak. Size is omitted from some rows. Given values are once, few, many or a class for expanded clones.

CDR3 length,V gene,D gene,J gene,clone size,CDR3 protein,CDR3 DNA
15,TRBV11-2,TRBD2,TRBJ2-7,NA,CASSLGYAGGWEQYF,TGTGCCAGCAGCTTAGGATACGCGGGAGGTTGGGAGCAGTACTTC
18,TRBV5-1,TRBD2,TRBJ2-1,once,CASSFDLLAGGLDNEQFF,TGCGCCAGCAGTTTCGACCTGTTAGCGGGAGGGCTAGACAATGAGCAGTTCTTC
15,TRBV6-5,NA,TRBJ2-1,NA,CASSYGRGNHNEQFF,TGTGCCAGCAGTTACGGTCGGGGGAACCACAATGAGCAGTTCTTC
14,TRBV7-2,NA,TRBJ2-7,NA,CASSYYQGPYEQYF,TGTGCCAGCAGCTACTACCAGGGTCCCTACGAGCAGTACTTC
15,TRBV4-1,TRBD1,TRBJ1-1,once,CASSQADRGGTEAFF,TGCGCCAGCAGCCAAGCGGACAGGGGGGGTACTGAAGCTTTCTTT
15,TRBV28,NA,TRBJ1-1,NA,CASSAAGQWGTEAFF,TGTGCCAGCAGTGCAGCCGGACAGTGGGGCACTGAAGCTTTCTTT
12,TRBV7-2,NA,TRBJ2-7,NA,CASSLGASEQYF,TGTGCCAGCAGCCTCGGGGCTAGCGAGCAGTACTTC
17,TRBV7-9,TRBD2,TRBJ2-3,once,CASTSGLAGVGTDTQYF,TGTGCCAGCACGAGCGGACTAGCGGGAGTAGGGACAGATACGCAGTATTTT
14,TRBV6-1,NA,TRBJ2-3,NA,CASIGLEGTDTQYF,TGTGCCAGCATTGGTCTGGAAGGCACAGATACGCAGTATTTT
15,TRBV5-4,TRBD1,TRBJ2-1,NA,CASSRSGQLYNEQFF,TGTGCCAGCAGCCGGTCGGGACAGCTCTACAATGAGCAGTTCTTC
15,TRBV2,TRBD2,TRBJ2-1,NA,CASRRVGLEYNEQFF,TGTGCCAGCAGGCGTGTGGGACTAGAGTACAATGAGCAGTTCTTC
16,TRBV19,NA,TRBJ2-1,NA,CASSILLAGYYNEQFF,TGTGCCAGTAGTATTCTTTTGGCGGGGTATTACAATGAGCAGTTCTTC
11,TRBV5-1,NA,TRBJ2-1,NA,CASSSATEQFF,TGCGCCAGCAGTTCAGCGACTGAGCAGTTCTTC
14,TRBV6-6,NA,TRBJ1-5,NA,CASSPPGLGQPQHF,TGTGCCAGCAGCCCCCCCGGCCTCGGTCAGCCCCAGCATTTT
13,TRBV11-2,NA,TRBJ1-5,NA,CASSLEGYQPQHF,TGTGCCAGCAGCTTAGAGGGGTACCAGCCCCAGCATTTT
15,TRBV25-1,NA,TRBJ1-3,NA,CASSEPTVFGNTIYF,TGTGCCAGCAGTGAACCGACAGTATTTGGAAACACCATATATTTT
16,TRBV4-3,TRBD2,TRBJ2-1,few,CASSQDATSGYNEQFF,TGCGCCAGCAGCCAAGATGCGACTAGCGGGTACAATGAGCAGTTCTTC
14,TRBV10-3,TRBD1,TRBJ1-1,NA,CAISEGQAYTEAFF,TGTGCCATCAGTGAGGGACAGGCATACACTGAAGCTTTCTTT
15,TRBV2,NA,TRBJ2-5,NA,CASRGSGGRRETQYF,TGTGCCAGCAGGGGCAGTGGGGGGAGGAGGGAGACCCAGTACTTC
14,TRBV11-3,NA,TRBJ2-7,NA,CASSLEEEAQVQYF,TGTGCCAGCAGCTTAGAAGAGGAGGCGCAGGTGCAGTACTTC